This TCR beta chain comes out of a study of blood T cell repertoires in COVID-19. Overall study: Spain, Italy and the United States supplied samples that represented acute and convalescent COVID-19. In each case, the material was cDNA or gDNA derived from T cells, B-cell-depleted T cells, or PBMCs.

In the source study's methods: Nucleated cell counts were estimated from reference gene primer amplification. Only in-frame clones appear in the TCRdb table, and some are missing; sequencing was by immunoSEQ multiplex PCR. For V, J and clone size, that table is used; D and trimming come from the DNA. The sample has tens of thousands of clones, roughly 86% seen once. The CDR3 runs to 13 residues. Trimming took 4 bases from V and 6 from J; bases not matched to a gene: 5. The germline V gene encodes CDR1 SGHRS and CDR2 YFSETQ. The sample was peripheral blood. This sequence was found in an elderly woman with acute or convalescent COVID-19. The chain has TRBV5-1 and TRBJ1-1, with 8 bases lining up with TRBD1. In DNA form, the CDR3 reads TGCGCCAGCAGCCCAGGACAGGGCTCTGAAGCTTTCTTT. This gives the protein CASSPGQGSEAFF.